These 21 T cell receptor beta chains were all obtained from the same sample, sequenced in a study of OX40 agonist ivuxolimab in advanced cancers. The protocol was immunoSEQ multiplex PCR, while the TCRdb copy is restricted to in-frame clones and leaves out a portion. This sample yields tens of thousands of clones, of which about 90% are seen a single time; around 4% belongs to the top ten. Specimen: CD4+ or CD8+ T cells sorted from blood, collected in a trial of the OX40 agonist ivuxolimab. The receptor set was obtained from an adult with an advanced solid tumor such as melanoma, head and neck, liver or kidney cancer.

On this clone itself: The junction departs from germline at one end; a sequencing error may be responsible. V and J are TRBV4-2 and TRBJ2-1; D gene uncertain. CDR1 is LGHNA, CDR2 YNFKEQ, per germline. The CDR3 runs to 15 residues. The CDR3 DNA reads as TGTGCCAGCGGCCAATCGGAGAAACTTTACAATGAGCAGTTCTTC. As protein: CASGQSEKLYNEQFF.

The chain is built from TRBV28 and TRBJ2-7; weak D call: TRBD2 (5 bases). This CDR3 comprises 16 residues. Germline-derived CDR1 and CDR2 are MDHEN and SYDVKM. Trimming removed 5 bases from V and 2 bases from J, with 19 bases in between. The CDR3 sequence is CASSPPRGAEAYEQYF. The CDR3 DNA sequence: TGTGCCAGCAGTCCCCCCCGGGGAGCGGAAGCCTACGAGCAGTACTTC.

V usage is TRBV7-6 and J usage is TRBJ1-1; D perhaps matches TRBD1 (6 bases). The length of the CDR3 is 15 residues. Germline V CDR1 and CDR2: SGHVS, FNYEAQ. V lost 3 bases to trimming and J lost 9 bases, with 20 bases between them. The CDR3 sequence is CASSLGGGKEAKAFF. Written as DNA, the CDR3 is TGTGCCAGCAGCTTGGGCGGGGGCAAGGAGGCTAAAGCTTTCTTT.

The genes are TRBV30 and TRBJ2-2; a possible D gene is TRBD1 (7 bases). This CDR3 comprises 23 residues. From germline, CDR1 is GTSNPN and CDR2 SVGIG (reference sequence). V was clipped by 0 bases and J by 1 base, with 33 bases between them. Here the CDR3 reads CAWSVLAPDRPGGSHENTGELFF. The CDR3, as DNA: TGTGCCTGGAGTGTACTAGCCCCGGATCGGCCAGGGGGTTCGCACGAGAACACCGGGGAGCTGTTTTTT.

The chain recombines TRBV10-3 with TRBJ2-1, with 9 bases matching TRBD1. Germline assignment: CDR1 ENHRY and CDR2 SYGVKD. The CDR3 totals 22 residues. V lost 2 bases to trimming and J lost 3 bases; unmatched junction nucleotides: 23. CDR3 in amino acids: CAISEEGDPGQGFSLFYNEQFF. The CDR3 nucleotides read TGTGCCATCAGTGAGGAAGGGGACCCGGGACAGGGTTTTAGCCTCTTCTACAATGAGCAGTTCTTC.

In DNA form, the CDR3 reads TGTGCCTGGAGTTCCGACTTGAACACAGATACGCAGTATTTT. Translation: CAWSSDLNTDTQYF. This sequence joins TRBV30 and TRBJ2-3, with D hard to call. V shed 2 bases and J shed 2 bases, with 11 bases lying between them. Germline assignment: CDR1 GTSNPN and CDR2 SVGIG (reference sequence). The CDR3 covers 14 residues.

The chain carries TRBV19 and TRBJ2-2; perhaps TRBD2 as D (6 bases). The germline V gene encodes CDR1 LNHDA and CDR2 SQIVND (reference sequence). The CDR3 contains 17 residues. The V and J ends lost 3 bases and 0 bases respectively, with 14 bases between them. In DNA form, the CDR3 reads TGTGCCAGTAGTATTACCGCGGGGTCTTCGAACACCGGGGAGCTGTTTTTT. It encodes CASSITAGSSNTGELFF.

The chain is built from TRBV2 and TRBJ1-5; 8 bases match TRBD1. V lost 0 bases, J lost 6 bases, and 4 bases stayed unmatched. Germline V gene lookup returns CDR1 SNHLY and CDR2 FYNNEI. The CDR3 loop spans 15 amino acids. CDR3: CASSEASGGGQPQHF. The CDR3 region has the DNA TGTGCCAGCAGTGAAGCTTCAGGGGGCGGTCAGCCCCAGCATTTT.

The chain has TRBV9 and TRBJ2-3, with TRBD2 matching 14 bases. With 5 bases clipped from V and 3 bases from J, the junction kept 5 bases outside the gene matches. The germline V gene has CDR1 SGDLS and CDR2 YYNGEE. There are 16 residues in the CDR3. The CDR3 nucleotides read TGTGCCAGCAGAGAAGGGACTAGCGGGAGTACAGATACGCAGTATTTT. It is translated as CASREGTSGSTDTQYF.

The genes are TRBV4-1 and TRBJ2-1; TRBD2 matches 12 bases. With 1 base clipped from V and 8 bases from J, the junction kept 3 bases outside the gene matches. Germline lookup yields CDR1 MGHRA and CDR2 YSYEKL. CDR3 size: 15 residues. The DNA of the CDR3 is TGCGCCAGCAGCCAAGGGGGACTAGCGGGCGATGAGCAGTTCTTC. This translates into CASSQGGLAGDEQFF.

The chain employs TRBV6-6 and TRBJ2-3; D gene ambiguous. Trimming removed 6 bases from V and 2 bases from J, with 3 bases in between. Looked up from germline, CDR1 is MNHNY and CDR2 is SVGAGI (reference sequence). The CDR3 covers 11 residues. CDR3 protein: CASSHTDTQYF. CDR3 DNA: TGTGCCAGCAGCCACACAGATACGCAGTATTTT.

The CDR3 coding sequence is TGTGCCAGTAGTAAGGGTACCGGGGAGCTGTTTTTT. Translating gives CASSKGTGELFF. The chain combines TRBV19 with TRBJ2-2; D is unclear. Germline lookup yields CDR1 LNHDA and CDR2 SQIVND (reference sequence). The CDR3 runs 12 residues. The V end was cut by 4 bases, the J end by 5 bases, with 5 bases between.

This clone appeared a few times. Other nucleotide sequences from this sample produce the same CDR3. The genes are TRBV27 and TRBJ2-1, with TRBD1 matching 8 bases. J gave up 7 bases and V 5 bases, and 10 bases lay outside the gene matches. From germline, CDR1 is MNHEY and CDR2 SMNVEV (reference sequence). The CDR3 extends over 15 amino acids. The CDR3 protein is CASSPGQGALNEQFF. The DNA of the CDR3 is TGTGCCAGCAGTCCTGGGCAGGGGGCGCTTAATGAGCAGTTCTTC.

CDR3 nucleotide sequence: TGCAGCGTTGGTAGGGACTTAGCGGGAGGTAAGCAGTTCTTC. Its translation: CSVGRDLAGGKQFF. This chain connects TRBV29-1 to TRBJ2-1, with 10 bases aligning to TRBD2. Germline assignment: CDR1 SQVTM and CDR2 ANQGSEA. J was trimmed by 11 bases and V by 4 bases; bases with no gene match: 11. This CDR3 has 14 amino acids.

V usage is TRBV6-5 and J usage is TRBJ2-7; D is unclear. Germline V gene sequence: CDR1 MNHEY, CDR2 SVGAGI. V was pared by 3 bases and J by 2 bases, with 8 bases between. The CDR3 has 13 residues. This chain's CDR3 is CASSYGGTYEQYF. In DNA, the CDR3 is TGTGCCAGCAGTTATGGTGGGACCTACGAGCAGTACTTC.

The chain couples TRBV10-2 to TRBJ2-1; no clear D. Germline V gives CDR1 WSHSY, CDR2 SAAADI. The CDR3 consists of 15 residues. Trimming cost V 6 bases and J 0 bases, with 12 bases left between them. The CDR3 sequence is CASSTTAPSYNEQFF. As DNA, the CDR3 is TGCGCCAGCAGCACAACAGCACCCTCCTACAATGAGCAGTTCTTC.

The chain has TRBV7-2 and TRBJ2-7, with TRBD2 matching over 8 bases. The CDR3 consists of 13 residues. J was trimmed by 6 bases and V by 5 bases; bases with no gene match: 6. Per the germline V gene, CDR1 is SGHTA and CDR2 is FQGNSA. The CDR3 DNA sequence: TGTGCCAGCAGCCCTGGGACTAGTCTCGAGCAGTACTTC. Protein: CASSPGTSLEQYF.

This chain uses TRBV29-1 with TRBJ2-1; the D is unclear. This CDR3 is built from 12 residues. Trimming stripped 0 bases from V and 8 bases from J, with 8 bases between. Germline CDR1 SQVTM, CDR2 ANQGSEA. CDR3: CSVEDLRDEQFF. CDR3 nucleotides: TGCAGCGTTGAAGATCTGCGCGATGAGCAGTTCTTC.

This clone was found a few times. The gene calls are TRBV27 and TRBJ1-5; no definite D call. The germline CDR1 and CDR2 sequences are MNHEY and SMNVEV (reference sequence). This CDR3 has 13 amino acids. V lost 0 bases to trimming and J lost 7 bases, with 7 bases between them. CDR3 sequence (DNA): TGTGCCAGCAGTTTATCTGGGCGCCAGCCCCAGCATTTT. Amino acids: CASSLSGRQPQHF.

The V and J genes are TRBV28 and TRBJ2-1; 7 bases are a match to TRBD2. Unmatched junction bases numbered 14, after V lost 6 bases and J lost 0 bases. Germline values: CDR1 MDHEN, CDR2 SYDVKM. The CDR3 sequence is 18 residues long. This CDR3 reads CASSPYQGLPSSYNEQFF. The CDR3 nucleotides read TGTGCCAGCAGCCCGTACCAGGGACTACCTAGCTCCTACAATGAGCAGTTCTTC.

The chain is built from TRBV12-5 and TRBJ2-3, with TRBD2 matching 7 bases. Germline V gene sequence: CDR1 LGHNT, CDR2 FRNRAP. The CDR3 contains 14 residues. Germline trimming cut 5 bases from V and 2 bases from J; bases unmatched to any gene: 4. This chain's CDR3 is CASGPGTNTDTQYF. The CDR3 DNA reads as TGTGCTAGTGGTCCCGGGACTAACACAGATACGCAGTATTTT.